This is a list of T cell receptor beta chains from one sample in a study of blood T cell repertoires in COVID-19. Generated by immunoSEQ multiplex PCR, the TCRdb table keeps only in-frame clones and is missing some. Here the sample spans approximately 49,000 clones, about 88% being singletons. The specimen was peripheral blood. These receptors all come from a middle-aged man with acute or convalescent COVID-19. Each CDR3 is given with its conserved first and last residue. The order of the fields is J gene, clone size, D gene, V gene, CDR3 protein, CDR3 DNA. The D gene is left open where the match is weak. Only part of the rows carry a size: once, few, many, or a class if the clone is expanded.

TRBJ2-7,.,TRBD2,TRBV25-1,CASSVGGRNYEQYF,TGTGCCAGCAGTGTGGGAGGGCGAAACTACGAGCAGTACTTC
TRBJ2-1,few,TRBD2,TRBV19,CASSTQVSSGIHEQFF,TGTGCCAGTAGCACCCAGGTGTCTAGCGGGATCCACGAGCAGTTCTTC
TRBJ2-7,.,TRBD1,TRBV3-1/TRBV3-2,CASSQDSGTAGGQYF,TGTGCCAGCAGCCAAGATTCGGGGACAGCCGGCGGGCAGTACTTC
TRBJ2-2,once,TRBD2,TRBV5-1,CASSSPGGRTGELFF,TGCGCCAGCAGCTCCCCGGGGGGGCGTACCGGGGAGCTGTTTTTT
TRBJ2-5,few,TRBD2,TRBV30,CAWSVGRGGQETQYF,TGTGCCTGGAGTGTTGGGCGGGGGGGCCAAGAGACCCAGTACTTC
TRBJ1-6,.,TRBD1,TRBV19,CASSMDRGNSPLHF,TGTGCCAGTAGTATGGACAGGGGCAATTCACCCCTCCACTTT
TRBJ2-5,few,TRBD2,TRBV24-1,CATSDAGLAGGRETQYF,TGTGCCACCAGTGATGCGGGACTAGCGGGAGGCAGAGAGACCCAGTACTTC
TRBJ1-6,once,TRBD1,TRBV4-1,CASSQVAWDSPYNSPLHF,TGCGCCAGCAGCCAGGTGGCCTGGGACAGTCCATATAATTCACCCCTCCACTTT
TRBJ1-2,once,.,TRBV29-1,CSVVWQNNGYTF,TGCAGCGTTGTATGGCAGAATAATGGCTACACCTTC
TRBJ2-1,.,TRBD2,TRBV5-4,CASSLLAGGGREQFF,TGTGCCAGCAGCTTGCTAGCGGGAGGAGGTAGGGAGCAGTTCTTC
TRBJ2-5,.,.,TRBV12-5,CASGLGDFQETQYF,TGTGCTAGTGGTTTGGGGGACTTTCAAGAGACCCAGTACTTC
TRBJ1-2,.,.,TRBV5-4,CASRSTAFYGYTF,TGTGCCAGCAGATCGACAGCCTTCTATGGCTACACCTTC
TRBJ1-2,few,TRBD1,TRBV14,CASSQDSGTGGFYGYTF,TGTGCCAGCAGCCAAGATTCTGGGACAGGGGGCTTCTATGGCTACACCTTC
TRBJ1-2,.,.,TRBV27,CAAARFGHGYTF,TGTGCCGCGGCAAGGTTTGGTCATGGCTACACCTTC
TRBJ2-1,.,TRBD2,TRBV5-1,CASSLGNSGAYNEQFF,TGCGCCAGCAGCTTGGGGAATAGCGGGGCCTACAATGAGCAGTTCTTC
TRBJ1-4,.,TRBD1,TRBV19,CASNRRGRGEKLFF,TGTGCCAGTAACCGCAGGGGGCGGGGTGAAAAACTGTTTTTT
TRBJ2-7,.,TRBD1,TRBV28,CASSYRGLNSYEQYF,TGTGCCAGCAGTTACAGGGGGCTCAACTCCTACGAGCAGTACTTC
TRBJ1-6,.,.,TRBV6-5,CASSYEGHNSPLHF,TGTGCCAGCAGTTATGAGGGTCATAATTCACCCCTCCACTTT
TRBJ2-1,once,.,TRBV3-1/TRBV3-2,CASSQVLDNEQFF,TGTGCCAGCAGCCAAGTTCTCGACAATGAGCAGTTCTTC
TRBJ2-7,.,.,TRBV7-8,CASSFAGGGEQYF,TGTGCCAGCAGCTTCGCAGGGGGAGGCGAGCAGTACTTC
TRBJ2-2,.,.,TRBV24-1,CATSDLVAGITGELFF,TGTGCCACCAGTGATTTGGTGGCGGGGATCACCGGGGAGCTGTTTTTT
TRBJ2-1,.,TRBD2,TRBV6-5,CASSTSGQYNEQFF,TGTGCCAGCTCCACTAGCGGGCAATACAATGAGCAGTTCTTC
TRBJ2-3,once,.,TRBV28,CASSRVFGDTDTQYF,TGTGCCAGCAGCCGTGTTTTCGGGGACACAGATACGCAGTATTTT
TRBJ2-1,once,TRBD2,TRBV5-1,CASSLDASGSPYNEQFF,TGCGCCAGCAGCTTGGACGCTAGCGGGAGTCCCTACAATGAGCAGTTCTTC
TRBJ2-7,.,TRBD1,TRBV5-8,CASSWGQGFGEQYF,TGTGCCAGCAGCTGGGGACAGGGTTTCGGCGAGCAGTACTTC
TRBJ2-3,.,TRBD1,TRBV19,CASSLVGDRAADTQYF,TGTGCCAGTAGTTTAGTTGGGGACAGGGCTGCAGATACGCAGTATTTT
TRBJ2-4,.,TRBD1,TRBV7-9,CASSDRTGVNIQYF,TGTGCCAGCAGCGATAGGACAGGGGTCAACATTCAGTACTTC
TRBJ2-7,.,.,TRBV23-1,CASSPWAGTYEQYF,TGCGCCAGCAGTCCATGGGCGGGAACCTACGAGCAGTACTTC
TRBJ2-7,.,TRBD1,TRBV19,CASTRGTGLMYEQYF,TGTGCCAGTACCAGGGGGACAGGGTTGATGTACGAGCAGTACTTC
TRBJ2-1,.,TRBD2,TRBV5-1,CASSMTSGGAGEQFF,TGCGCCAGCAGCATGACTAGCGGGGGGGCTGGTGAGCAGTTCTTC
TRBJ2-3,.,.,TRBV7-9,CASSRDSNTQYF,TGTGCCAGCAGCCGGGACTCTAATACGCAGTATTTT
TRBJ2-3,.,TRBD2,TRBV24-1,CATSDYGRADTQYF,TGTGCCACCAGTGATTATGGGAGGGCAGATACGCAGTATTTT
TRBJ1-1,.,.,TRBV19,CASSMGLYTEAFF,TGTGCCAGTAGTATGGGGCTATACACTGAAGCTTTCTTT
TRBJ1-1,once,.,TRBV6-5,CASRKQGDTEAFF,TGTGCCAGCAGGAAACAGGGAGACACTGAAGCTTTCTTT
TRBJ2-7,.,TRBD1,TRBV18,CASSVGTGEVGEQYF,TGTGCCAGCTCAGTCGGGACAGGGGAAGTTGGCGAGCAGTACTTC
TRBJ1-6,.,.,TRBV3-1/TRBV3-2,CASSQDRVENSPLHF,TGTGCCAGCAGCCAAGATCGGGTCGAGAATTCACCCCTCCACTTT
TRBJ2-7,.,.,TRBV27,CASSLRGPYEQYF,TGTGCCAGCAGTCTAAGAGGGCCCTACGAGCAGTACTTC
TRBJ1-4,.,.,TRBV4-1,CASSTRDTTNEKLFF,TGCGCCAGCAGCACTCGGGACACAACTAATGAAAAACTGTTTTTT
TRBJ2-1,.,.,TRBV28,CASSLVGVGNEQFF,TGTGCCAGCAGTTTGGTGGGAGTGGGTAATGAGCAGTTCTTC
TRBJ2-7,.,.,TRBV6-6,CASSLARTDDAYEQYF,TGTGCCAGCAGTTTGGCCCGGACAGACGACGCCTACGAGCAGTACTTC
TRBJ1-5,few,TRBD1,TRBV18,CASSGTGNNQPQHF,TGTGCCAGCTCTGGGACAGGGAACAATCAGCCCCAGCATTTT
TRBJ1-5,.,.,TRBV10-1,CASSEGAPNQPQHF,TGCGCCAGCAGTGAGGGGGCTCCGAATCAGCCCCAGCATTTT
TRBJ2-7,.,TRBD2,TRBV27,CASSPVAGINYEQYF,TGTGCCAGCAGTCCCGTAGCGGGAATAAACTACGAGCAGTACTTC
TRBJ2-2,.,TRBD1,TRBV27,CASSNRNRGADTGELFF,TGTGCCAGCAGTAATAGGAACAGGGGAGCGGACACCGGGGAGCTGTTTTTT
TRBJ2-7,.,.,TRBV13,CASSPGLADYEQYF,TGTGCCAGCAGCCCCGGTTTGGCGGATTACGAGCAGTACTTC
TRBJ2-1,medium-sized,TRBD2,TRBV24-1,CATSDPRGEGPSSYNEQFF,TGTGCCACCAGTGACCCCCGGGGGGAGGGGCCTAGCTCCTACAATGAGCAGTTCTTC
TRBJ2-5,.,TRBD1,TRBV6-5,CASRDSQGAGETQYF,TGTGCCAGCAGAGATTCACAGGGGGCTGGGGAGACCCAGTACTTC
TRBJ1-6,few,.,TRBV11-2,CASSSQGLGNSPLHF,TGTGCCAGCAGCTCACAGGGCCTGGGGAATTCACCCCTCCACTTT
TRBJ1-1,.,.,TRBV30,CAWSVPGFGTEAFF,TGTGCCTGGAGTGTACCGGGGTTCGGCACTGAAGCTTTCTTT
TRBJ2-3,.,TRBD2,TRBV7-9,CASSWGLAGPTDTQYF,TGTGCCAGCAGCTGGGGACTAGCGGGACCCACAGATACGCAGTATTTT
TRBJ1-1,.,TRBD1,TRBV19,CASSIVRDRGNTEAFF,TGTGCCAGTAGTATAGTGCGGGACAGGGGGAACACTGAAGCTTTCTTT
TRBJ2-1,.,TRBD2,TRBV10-1,CASSEASGREGNEQFF,TGCGCCAGCAGTGAGGCTAGCGGGAGAGAGGGGAATGAGCAGTTCTTC
TRBJ1-5,.,.,TRBV5-6,CASSLQGVYSNQPQHF,TGTGCCAGCAGCTTGCAGGGTGTCTATAGCAATCAGCCCCAGCATTTT
TRBJ2-3,once,TRBD1,TRBV2,CASSRNAIYTPTGGTSTDTQYF,TGTGCCAGCAGCCGCAACGCAATTTATACCCCAACAGGGGGAACTAGCACAGATACGCAGTATTTT